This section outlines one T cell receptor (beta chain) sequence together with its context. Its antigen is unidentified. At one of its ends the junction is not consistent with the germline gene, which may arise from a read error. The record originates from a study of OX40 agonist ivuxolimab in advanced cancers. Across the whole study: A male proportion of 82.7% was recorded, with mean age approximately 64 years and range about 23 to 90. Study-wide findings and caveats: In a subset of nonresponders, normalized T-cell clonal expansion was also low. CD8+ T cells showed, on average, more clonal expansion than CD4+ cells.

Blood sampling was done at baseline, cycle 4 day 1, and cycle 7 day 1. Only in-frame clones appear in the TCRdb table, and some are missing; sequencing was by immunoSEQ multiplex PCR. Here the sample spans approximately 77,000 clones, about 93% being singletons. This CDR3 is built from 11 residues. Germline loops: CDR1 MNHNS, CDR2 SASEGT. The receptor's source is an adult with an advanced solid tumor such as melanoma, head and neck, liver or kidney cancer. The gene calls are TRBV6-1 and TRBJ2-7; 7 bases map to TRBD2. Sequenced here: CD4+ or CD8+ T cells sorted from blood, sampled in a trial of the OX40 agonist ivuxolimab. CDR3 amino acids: CASSETGGSVF. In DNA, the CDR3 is TGTGCCAGCAGTGAGACGGGAGGAAGTGTCTTC.